The 19 T cell receptor beta chains below come from one sample, sequenced in a study of cytomegalovirus exposure and HLA in healthy donors. The study ran its PCR with 60 Vbeta and 13 Jbeta primers. Sequenced by immunoSEQ multiplex PCR; TCRdb stores in-frame clones only, minus some. The sample yields nearly 95,000 clones, 7.5% to 8.5% seen once. Material for sequencing was PBMCs. These receptors were obtained from a man aged 45-60 years in good health and CMV-seronegative.

The chain uses TRBV6-5 and TRBJ2-2, with 8 bases lining up with TRBD2. Germline CDR1 MNHEY, CDR2 SVGAGI. The CDR3 covers 14 residues. Trimming removed 6 bases from V and 3 bases from J; junction bases left unmatched: 3. The CDR3, as DNA: TGTGCCAGCAGGGGACTAGGATACACCGGGGAGCTGTTTTTT. This codes for CASRGLGYTGELFF.

This sequence joins TRBV15 and TRBJ2-5; perhaps TRBD1 as D (5 bases). V was cut by 0 bases and J by 5 bases, with 16 bases left in between. The CDR3 covers 16 residues. The V gene's germline CDR1 is LNHNV and CDR2 YYDKDF (reference sequence). In DNA form, the CDR3 reads TGTGCCACCAGCAGAGATAATGGGGCCCGGTTGGAGACCCAGTACTTC. It is translated as CATSRDNGARLETQYF.

The V call is TRBV5-4, the J call TRBJ1-1; TRBD1 matches at 8 bases. The germline V gene has CDR1 SGHNT and CDR2 YYREEE (reference sequence). The CDR3 contains 15 residues. V was pared by 4 bases and J by 4 bases, with 9 bases of the junction left unmatched. The CDR3 here is CASSPGQGWRTEAFF. For the CDR3, the DNA is TGTGCCAGCAGCCCTGGACAGGGATGGCGCACTGAAGCTTTCTTT.

The chain joins TRBV4-3 to TRBJ1-1, with D tentatively TRBD1 (5 bases). Germline V CDR1 and CDR2: LGHNA, YSLEER. V was trimmed by 0 bases and J by 4 bases, leaving 15 bases between them. The CDR3 loop spans 16 amino acids. CDR3 sequence reads: CASSQDLQVAGTEAFF. Here the CDR3 DNA reads TGCGCCAGCAGCCAAGACCTACAGGTCGCTGGCACTGAAGCTTTCTTT.

V and J are TRBV19 and TRBJ2-7; the match to TRBD2 covers 11 bases. The V gene's germline CDR1 is LNHDA and CDR2 SQIVND (reference sequence). The CDR3 has 18 amino acids. The junction had 10 bases not matched to a gene; V was cut back by 3 bases and J by 0 bases. CDR3 sequence: CASSIRMGGLADSYEQYF. In DNA form, the CDR3 reads TGTGCCAGTAGTATCCGGATGGGGGGACTAGCGGACTCCTACGAGCAGTACTTC.

V gene TRBV18 combines with J gene TRBJ2-2; D is undetermined. The length of the CDR3 is 13 residues. The V end lost 4 bases, the J end lost 1 base, and 4 bases lay between the germline ends. Germline V gene sequence: CDR1 KGHSH, CDR2 LQKENI. The CDR3 DNA is TGTGCCAGCTCACTAAAGAACACCGGGGAGCTGTTTTTT. Translated, it gives CASSLKNTGELFF.

This chain links TRBV7-9 with TRBJ1-6; TRBD1 might be the D (5 bases). The ends were cut back, 5 bases at V and 16 bases at J, with 15 bases in the middle. Germline CDR1 reads SEHNR; CDR2 reads FQNEAQ (reference sequence). This CDR3 is 12 amino acids long. In DNA form, the CDR3 reads TGTGCCAGCAGCCTCGGGACTGCAGAACTCCACTTT. Translation: CASSLGTAELHF.

This clone has a handful of counts. V and J are TRBV25-1 and TRBJ2-5; 9 bases align to TRBD2. The end of the DNA is better explained by TRBJ2-7, so the J call may be wrong. CDR1 is MGHDK and CDR2 is SYGVNS in the germline V gene. The length of the CDR3 is 14 residues. The CDR3 loop reads CASSEYLAGDEQYF. CDR3 DNA sequence: TGTGCCAGCAGTGAATATTTAGCGGGAGACGAGCAGTACTTC.

This clone was seen more than once but under ten times. V is TRBV2 and J is TRBJ2-7; TRBD1 matches at 9 bases. Looked up from germline, CDR1 is SNHLY and CDR2 is FYNNEI. J gave up 6 bases and V 5 bases, and 5 bases lay outside the gene matches. The CDR3 runs 13 residues. CDR3 protein: CASSRDRVREQYF. The CDR3 DNA reads TGTGCCAGCAGTCGGGACAGGGTACGCGAGCAGTACTTC.

The chain uses TRBV7-8 and TRBJ2-3; D is unresolved. The germline CDR1 and CDR2 sequences are SGHVS and FQNEAQ. This CDR3 contains 17 residues. The germline V and J ends were trimmed by 4 bases and 0 bases, with 17 bases remaining between them. CDR3 in amino acids: CASSSVRAPSSTDTQYF. CDR3 nucleotides: TGTGCCAGCAGCTCGGTACGAGCGCCTTCTAGCACAGATACGCAGTATTTT.

This clone has only a few counts. The chain carries TRBV30 and TRBJ1-2; 10 bases agree with TRBD1. Germline CDR1 is GTSNPN and CDR2 is SVGIG (reference sequence). The CDR3 totals 14 residues. V gave up 2 bases and J gave up 5 bases; unmatched junction bases: 5. In DNA form, the CDR3 reads TGTGCCTGGAGTAGGGGACAGGGGACTTATGGCTACACCTTC. It codes for CAWSRGQGTYGYTF.

This clone was counted only a few times. The chain is built from TRBV5-4 and TRBJ2-7, with 10 bases lining up with TRBD2. V was clipped by 0 bases and J by 5 bases; unmatched bases: 2. The CDR3 totals 14 residues. Germline CDR1 and CDR2: SGHNT and YYREEE (reference sequence). The CDR3 here is CASSLGSGRDEQYF. The CDR3 coding sequence is TGTGCCAGCAGCTTGGGAAGCGGGAGGGACGAGCAGTACTTC.

The table lists this clone with a few counts. V usage is TRBV5-1 and J usage is TRBJ2-7; weak D call: TRBD1 (5 bases). Deletions cut 2 bases from V and 3 bases from J, with 6 bases between. CDR3 length equals 12 residues. Germline lookup yields CDR1 SGHRS and CDR2 YFSETQ. The CDR3 DNA reads TGCGCCAGCAGCTTCACAGGCTACGAGCAGTACTTC. Encoded protein: CASSFTGYEQYF.

V and J are TRBV6-1 and TRBJ2-7, with 8 bases aligning to TRBD1. The CDR3 is 14 residues long. CDR1 and CDR2 (germline): MNHNS, SASEGT. The ends lost 1 base at V and 6 bases at J; junction bases unmatched: 5. CDR3 nucleotide sequence: TGTGCCAGCAGTGAAGACAGGGGGAGCCTCGAGCAGTACTTC. This encodes CASSEDRGSLEQYF.

This clone was counted at least ten times. This rearrangement joins TRBV7-9 to TRBJ1-2; 7 nucleotides line up with TRBD1. J was trimmed by 6 bases and V by 1 base; bases with no gene match: 2. CDR1 is SEHNR, CDR2 FQNEAQ, per germline (reference sequence). This CDR3 is built from 13 residues. The CDR3 region has the DNA TGTGCCAGCAGCTTAGTGGGGACAGATGGCTACACCTTC. The encoded protein is CASSLVGTDGYTF.

This clone turned up a few times. The V and J genes are TRBV5-1 and TRBJ2-1; 15 nucleotides line up with TRBD2. Per the germline V gene, CDR1 is SGHRS and CDR2 is YFSETQ. Trimming at V came to 0 bases and at J to 6 bases, leaving 7 bases not matched to a gene. This CDR3 region has 18 residues. DNA for the CDR3: TGCGCCAGCAGCTTGGTTGGACTAGCGGGGGGGCTTACCAATGAGCAGTTCTTC. Its protein is CASSLVGLAGGLTNEQFF. Filled out from reference TRBV5-1 and TRBJ2-1, the complete variable domain reads KAGVTQTPRYLIKTRGQQVTLSCSPISGHRSVSWYQQTPGQGLQFLFEYFSETQRNKGNFPGRFSGRQFSNSRSEMNVSTLELGDSALYLCASSLVGLAGGLTNEQFFGPGTRLTVL.

This clone was observed a few times. The J gene is TRBJ2-7, the V gene TRBV27; 7 bases fit TRBD1. J was trimmed by 3 bases and V by 3 bases; bases with no gene match: 5. Germline V CDR1 and CDR2: MNHEY, SMNVEV (reference sequence). The length of the CDR3 is 14 residues. The CDR3 spells CASSFYGQDYEQYF. As DNA, the CDR3 is TGTGCCAGCAGTTTCTACGGACAGGACTACGAGCAGTACTTC.

This clone has more than one count but fewer than ten. This chain links TRBV29-1 with TRBJ1-4; maybe TRBD1 (5 bases). Germline CDR1 reads SQVTM; CDR2 reads ANQGSEA. This CDR3 is built from 12 residues. The ends were cut back, 4 bases at V and 3 bases at J, with 6 bases in the middle. Here the CDR3 DNA reads TGCAGCGTTGCGGGGGCTAATGAAAAACTGTTTTTT. Amino acid sequence: CSVAGANEKLFF.

There are a few counts of this clone. The chain uses TRBV28 and TRBJ1-4; D not certain. The CDR3 runs 12 residues. Trimming removed 3 bases at V and 8 bases at J, with 7 bases between. Per the germline V gene, CDR1 is MDHEN and CDR2 is SYDVKM. This chain's CDR3 is CASSLSLEKLFF. The CDR3 DNA reads TGTGCCAGCAGTTTGTCCCTCGAAAAACTGTTTTTT.